This entry describes one T cell receptor (beta chain). What it recognizes is unknown. Trimming at V came to 0 bases and at J to 6 bases, leaving 5 bases not matched to a gene. The length of the CDR3 is 15 residues. Germline CDR1 is MNHEY and CDR2 is SVGAGI. The data were obtained in a study of cytomegalovirus exposure and HLA in healthy donors. At the level of the study: Earlier work reported roughly 120 million unique TCR beta sequences from roughly 180 million T cells. Findings of the study overall: Accurate HLA-A and HLA-B prediction from TCR beta sequences was reported for most subjects. The investigators catalogued 164 TCR beta chains as cytomegalovirus-associated.

PCR was performed using 60 Vbeta and 13 Jbeta primers. Produced via immunoSEQ multiplex PCR; TCRdb's table is partial and in-frame only. The sample includes approximately 150,000 clones, about 75% of them seen just once. The clonotype was recovered from a man between 18 and 35 years old in good health and CMV-seropositive. The sample comprised PBMCs. The V gene is TRBV6-5, the J gene TRBJ2-7, with 10 bases matching TRBD2. DNA for the CDR3: TGTGCCAGCAGTTACTCGGCTAGCGGGAGTTCCGAGCAGTACTTC. This translates into CASSYSASGSSEQYF.